Shown below are 11 T cell receptor beta chains from a single sample sequenced in a study of glioma-infiltrating T cells. The iRepertoire nested amplicon-rescue multiplex PCR amplified TCR alpha and beta CDR3s from RNA. Using its own MiXCR run on the multiplex PCR reads, TCRdb lists one record per CDR3 protein. The sample yields some 90,000 distinct CDR3 sequences, around 40% seen once. The sequencing sample was made of glioma tissue, nonneoplastic brain tissue, or PBMCs (not recorded which). These receptors all come from a human donor with low-grade glioma or glioblastoma, undergoing nonglioma brain surgery, or in good health (not recorded which).

This clonotype was found many times. The rearrangement links TRBV11-2 to TRBJ2-1; 9 positions agree with TRBD2. The CDR3 runs 15 residues. Germline assignment: CDR1 SGHAT and CDR2 FQNNGV. V lost 2 bases, J lost 6 bases, and 5 bases stayed unmatched. This CDR3 reads CASSLRTSESNEQFF. CDR3 nucleotides: TGTGCCAGCAGCTTAAGGACTAGCGAAAGCAATGAGCAGTTCTTC.

Comments on this clonotype: An end of the junction does not agree with germline; a read error may underlie this. The V gene is TRBV19, the J gene TRBJ1-5; perhaps TRBD1 as D (5 bases). The CDR3 is 14 amino acids. Germline V gene data show CDR1 as LNHDA and CDR2 as SQIVND (reference sequence). The CDR3: CACSTGDRNQPQHF. The DNA for the CDR3 is TGTGCCTGTAGCACGGGGGATAGAAATCAGCCCCAGCATTTT.

The chain has TRBV6-5 and TRBJ2-1, with 8 bases that match TRBD1. J gave up 4 bases and V 1 base, and 6 bases lay outside the gene matches. CDR1 is MNHEY, CDR2 SVGAGI, per germline. The CDR3 contains 16 residues. The CDR3 region has the DNA TGTGCCAGCAGTTACTTTCCCTGGACAGGGTACAATGAGCAGTTCTTC. Translation: CASSYFPWTGYNEQFF.

Notes on this clonotype: A much larger clone lies a single base off, so this may be a read error. The chain joins TRBV24-1 to TRBJ2-2; unclear D gene. CDR1 is KGHDR, CDR2 SFDVKD, per germline. V was cut by 4 bases and J by 3 bases, with 20 bases left in between. The CDR3 length is 18 residues. The CDR3 region has the DNA TGTGCCACCAGTGACCCGGACGGAGTAGGTGCTGACACCGGGGAGCTGTTTTTT. Protein product: CATSDPDGVGADTGELFF.

There are many counts of this clonotype. J is TRBJ1-1 and V is TRBV7-3, with 7 bases matching TRBD1. Germline CDR1 reads SGHTA; CDR2 reads FQGTGA. J lost 5 bases, V lost 7 bases, and 7 bases had no gene match. The CDR3 runs to 13 residues. CDR3 loop: CASNDRVGTEAFF. Written as DNA, the CDR3 is TGTGCCAGCAACGACAGGGTGGGAACTGAAGCTTTCTTT.

Concerning this clonotype itself: A much more abundant neighbour one base away suggests this may be a read error. CDR3 region: CDSSPPTDSGNTIYF. CDR3 nucleotides: TGTGACAGCTCACCACCGACGGACTCTGGAAACACCATATATTTT. This chain uses TRBV18 with TRBJ1-3; no firm D call. CDR1 and CDR2 (germline): KGHSH, LQKENI. This CDR3 contains 15 residues.

The J gene is TRBJ2-1, the V gene TRBV27; weak D call: TRBD2 (7 bases). The germline V gene has CDR1 MNHEY and CDR2 SMNVEV (reference sequence). The CDR3 has 18 residues. The V end lost 5 bases, the J end lost 5 bases, and 25 bases lay between the germline ends. Here the CDR3 reads CASSTRGAGLLLNNEQFF. In DNA form, the CDR3 reads TGTGCCAGCAGTACTCGGGGGGCCGGGCTGCTTCTCAACAATGAGCAGTTCTTC.

The chain carries TRBV9 and TRBJ2-4; TRBD1 aligns across 9 bases. The CDR3 is 16 amino acids. After removal of 3 bases from V and 1 base from J, the junction contained 5 bases not matched to a gene. The germline gives CDR1 SGDLS, CDR2 YYNGEE. The DNA for the CDR3 is TGTGCCAGCAGCGCCACAGGGGGCTACGCCAAAAACATTCAGTACTTC. It yields the protein CASSATGGYAKNIQYF.

The chain combines TRBV7-9 with TRBJ2-5; D uncertain. CDR1 and CDR2 (germline): SEHNR, FQNEAQ (reference sequence). This CDR3 has 15 residues. The ends were cut back, 5 bases at V and 6 bases at J, with 19 bases in the middle. CDR3 DNA: TGTGCCAGCAGCCCCACGTTAGAAGGGCAAAAGACCCAGTACTTC. It is translated as CASSPTLEGQKTQYF.

This clonotype was counted at least ten times. The V and J genes are TRBV7-9 and TRBJ2-7, with TRBD1 matching 8 bases. After removal of 5 bases from V and 1 base from J, the junction contained 10 bases not matched to a gene. Germline lookup yields CDR1 SEHNR and CDR2 FQNEAQ (reference sequence). This CDR3 spans 16 amino acids. The CDR3 DNA sequence: TGTGCCAGCAGCCAACTCGAGACAGGGGCTTCCTACGAGCAGTACTTC. Amino acid sequence: CASSQLETGASYEQYF.

The chain couples TRBV7-2 to TRBJ2-7; 10 bases are a match to TRBD1. V shed 2 bases, J shed 6 bases, and the junction held 4 bases outside the gene matches. The CDR3 is made up of 14 amino acids. CDR1 and CDR2 from the germline V gene are SGHTA and FQGNSA. The CDR3 DNA sequence: TGTGCCAGCAGCTTAAAGACAGGGGGCCTCGAGCAGTACTTC. It is translated as CASSLKTGGLEQYF. Using reference TRBV7-2 and TRBJ2-7 for the parts outside the CDR3, the full variable domain is GAGVSQSPSNKVTEKGKDVELRCDPISGHTALYWYRQSLGQGLEFLIYFQGNSAPDKSGLPSDRFSAERTGGSVSTLTIQRTQQEDSAVYLCASSLKTGGLEQYFGPGTRLTVT.